This TCR beta chain appears in the sequencing data of a study of T cells after yellow fever vaccination (dated 2019 in TCRdb). With regard to the full study: The SMART-Seq v4 Ultra Low Input RNA kit was used to prepare libraries from fractions with low cell numbers. Blood samples were taken at several timepoints before and after primary and secondary immunization, and bulk PBMC replicates and cell subsets were isolated. The cohort comprised two healthy male donors, one aged 18 to 30 and one aged 30 to 40 years. To follow T-cell clones before and after primary and booster YFV17D yellow fever vaccination, bulk TCR alpha and beta repertoires were sequenced over time.

TCR cDNA was synthesized by 5'RACE template switching, which introduced a universal primer site and unique molecular identifiers. Priming for cDNA synthesis came from both the TCR alpha and TCR beta constant segments. Libraries were amplified in two PCR steps, with sample barcodes and sequencing adapters added in the second step. Sequencing of libraries was performed on Illumina HiSeq 2500 (2x100 bp) or NovaSeq (2x150 bp). As for how the authors treated the data: MIGEC was used to demultiplex reads and collapse the reads into UMI consensus sequences, and MiXCR was used for V(D)J alignment. Clonotypes responding to the vaccine were identified with edgeR on replicate PBMC samples, with the criteria of FDR below 0.01 and a log2 fold change above 5 up to day 15. Each bulk clonotype received a CD4 or CD8 identity based on whether the sequenced CD4 or CD8 repertoire contained that clonotype at higher abundance. The public reads were reanalyzed by TCRdb: fastp trimming at Q25, MiXCR alignment, in-frame beta chains only. Here each entry gathers all rows of one CDR3 protein and keeps the most common genes and DNA. These V and J calls are TCRdb output, not the study's own analysis. The sample table records around 550,000 distinct CDR3 sequences; around 21% of these occur just once. The ten largest clones capture roughly an eighth of the sample.

In regard to this clonotype: No cognate antigen has been identified for it. No base qualities exist here, and no much larger clone lies one base off it.

The treatment or condition label here, explained by the study, means: live attenuated yellow fever vaccine strain. At every blood-draw timepoint, two biological replicates of bulk PBMCs were collected. A standard Ficoll-Paque protocol was used to isolate PBMCs from peripheral blood. TriZol was used to extract RNA from bulk PBMCs, CD4 and CD8 fractions, and dextramer-positive and dextramer-negative fractions. Study-wide conclusions, independent of this receptor: The secondary T-cell response was weaker than the primary response but faster, peaking on day 5 instead of day 15. After the booster, most clones that had expanded after primary vaccination were detected again (over 95% of CD4 and about 88% of CD8), suggesting broad maintenance of memory. A small share of clonotypes was detected in both CD4 and CD8 compartments, with the overlap likely arising from convergent recombination. The study included only two donors, which limits how far the findings can be generalized. FACS-sorted repertoires could contain abundant contaminating clonotypes from the bulk population, so computational filtering was required.

CDR1 and CDR2, looked up from the germline V gene (reference sequence), are LNHNV and YYDKDF. Inclusive of the bounding cysteine and phenylalanine, the CDR3 is 13 residues long. The kept DNA is CDR3 alone, 39 bases in frame from the first base. V loses 4 bases, J loses 4 bases, and the germline ends lie 10 bases apart. This receptor was identified in a man in his thirties or forties who received the YFV17D yellow fever vaccine. The sequence joins TRBV15 to TRBJ2-5, with TRBD1 as a weak D call on 5 bases. The specimen comprised PBMCs, sampled 15 days after the yellow fever booster vaccination. The nucleotide sequence is given as TGTGCCACCAGCAATACAGGACGAGAGACCCAGTACTTC. Protein translation: CATSNTGRETQYF.